What follows describes a single T cell receptor beta chain. There are many counts of this clonotype. It has no known antigen specificity. The record has no base qualities; no much larger clone is one base away. Sequencing relied on an Illumina HiSeq 2500. TCR beta libraries were prepared by quantitative 5'-RACE with molecular barcodes. The authors' analysis ran thus. A new computational method, built on a probabilistic model of VDJ rearrangement, was used to identify disease-linked TCR variants. TCRdb redid the processing of the public reads, applying fastp at Q25 and MiXCR, and retained in-frame beta chains. Rows are unified per CDR3 protein, each entry keeping the most common DNA and genes. The V and J calls were determined by TCRdb, not by the authors. The sample contains more than 250,000 distinct CDR3 sequences, 7% to 9% of them found a single time. The top ten hold about 15% of the sample. This sample is part of a study of CD8 T cells in ankylosing spondylitis (dated by TCRdb to 2015 to 2018). With respect to the entire study: The study set out to find disease-linked TCR variants by profiling T cell receptor beta repertoires in ankylosing spondylitis patients and healthy donors. In total, the full study cohort was made up of 85 to 140 healthy donors and about two dozen ankylosing spondylitis patients. Peripheral blood samples were taken, and synovial fluid was additionally collected from ankylosing spondylitis patients.

V is clipped by 6 bases and J by 2 bases, and the sequence between their germline boundaries is 10 bases long. CDR3 length: 14 amino acids, cysteine to phenylalanine. Just CDR3 DNA is preserved here, 42 bases in frame from base 1. Sequences SGHTA (CDR1) and FQGTGA (CDR2) are obtained from the germline V gene. Results and caveats for the whole study, not just this receptor: Some motif variants were previously reported in synovial fluid and blood of reactive arthritis patients, suggesting common disease-initiation mechanisms. Significant enrichment of the disease-linked clones was reported in matched synovial fluid samples from ankylosing spondylitis patients. In peripheral blood, the disease-linked clones were found at relatively low frequencies and had a CD8+ phenotype. A TCR beta motif of fewer than 10 highly homologous amino acid variants appeared characteristic of blood from ankylosing spondylitis patients.

In this chain, TRBV7-3 is recombined with TRBJ2-2; perhaps TRBD1 is the D gene, with 5 bases matching. The sequenced sample consisted of blood, either unsorted or a sorted T cell fraction (not recorded which). This clonotype was sampled from a male donor with ankylosing spondylitis. The nucleotide sequence is TGTGCCAGCAGGATACAGGTCAACACCGGGGAGCTGTTTTTT. This gives the protein CASRIQVNTGELFF.